This TCR beta chain emerged from a study of radiotherapy plus CTLA-4 blockade in lung cancer. Study context: For 18% of patients, objective responses occurred, and around 31% had disease control. Study observations and caveats: Blood TCR clones of tumor origin expanded after radiotherapy plus ipilimumab.

People whose metastatic non-small-cell lung cancer was chemo-refractory got focal radiation along with CTLA-4 blockade by ipilimumab. To note about this clone: As yet, its antigen is unknown.

J was trimmed by 5 bases and V by 2 bases; bases with no gene match: 4. The CDR3 has 14 residues. Per the germline V gene, CDR1 is PRHDT and CDR2 is FYEKMQ (reference sequence). Assay used: immunoSEQ multiplex PCR; TCRdb lists only in-frame clones, some missing. This table holds tens of thousands of clones, roughly 84% found once. This sequence joins TRBV13 and TRBJ2-5; TRBD1 agrees at 8 bases. This sample comprised peripheral blood, obtained from a patient treated with radiotherapy plus ipilimumab. The receptor comes from a human donor with non-small cell lung cancer that progressed on radiotherapy plus ipilimumab. The CDR3 DNA reads as TGTGCCAGCAGCTTACAGGGGGCCGGTGAGACCCAGTACTTC. Amino acids: CASSLQGAGETQYF.